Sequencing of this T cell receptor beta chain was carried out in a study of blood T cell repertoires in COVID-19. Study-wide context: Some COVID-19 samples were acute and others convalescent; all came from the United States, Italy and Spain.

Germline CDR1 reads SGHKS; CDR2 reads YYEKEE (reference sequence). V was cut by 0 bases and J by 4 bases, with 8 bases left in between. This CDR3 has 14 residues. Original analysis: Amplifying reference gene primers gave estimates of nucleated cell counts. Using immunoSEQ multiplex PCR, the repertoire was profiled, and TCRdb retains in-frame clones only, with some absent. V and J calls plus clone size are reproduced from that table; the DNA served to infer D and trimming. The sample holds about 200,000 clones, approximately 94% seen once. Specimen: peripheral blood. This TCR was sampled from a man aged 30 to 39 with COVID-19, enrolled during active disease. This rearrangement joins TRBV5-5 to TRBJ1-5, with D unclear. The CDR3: CASSLGEQNQPQHF. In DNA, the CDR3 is TGTGCCAGCAGCTTGGGGGAGCAGAATCAGCCCCAGCATTTT.